This is a list of T cell receptor beta chains from one sample in a study of identifying expanded T cells in peripheral blood. Method: immunoSEQ multiplex PCR; TCRdb's copy keeps in-frame clones and lacks some. The repertoire has 100,000 or so clones, over 70% of them found once; the top ten carry roughly 6%. Sequenced material: blood. Receptors were obtained from a person aged 18-70 years in good health. Each CDR3 is given with its conserved first and last residue.

>12|TRBJ1-2|TRBV19
CASSRVMHGYTF
>16|TRBJ1-2|TRBV7-6
CASSLGSVGGNYGYTF
>15|TRBJ1-3|TRBV9
CASSVRAVPGNTIYF
>13|TRBJ1-5|TRBV19
CASSWASGQPQHF
>19|TRBJ1-2|TRBV7-2
CASSPKGARGTQTNYGYTF
>16|TRBJ2-7|TRBV6-6
CASSYGLAGGSDEQYF
>14|TRBJ2-7|TRBV19
CATSGGTHSYEQYF
>15|TRBJ1-1|TRBV19
CASSIGYRGQTEAFF
>15|TRBJ2-1|TRBV2
CASSRLAGAYNEQFF
>15|TRBJ2-5|TRBV5-1
CASSPGTTYQETQYF
>16|TRBJ1-6|TRBV7-3
CASSLTVSSYNSPLHF
>14|TRBJ2-1|TRBV7-6
CASSFGGAYNEQFF
>14|TRBJ1-1|TRBV5-6
CASSLQGKNTEAFF
>11|TRBJ2-7|TRBV7-9
CASSLSYEQYF
>16|TRBJ1-1|TRBV27
CASSRPGTGLNTEAFF
>11|TRBJ1-1|TRBV18
CASSVQGGAFF
>15|TRBJ1-3|TRBV5-6
CASSSPRVPGNTIYF
>13|TRBJ1-2|TRBV19
CASSIRRPYGYTF
>17|TRBJ2-6|TRBV15
CATSRGGTISGANVLTF
>15|TRBJ2-1|TRBV7-3
CASSRSGGPYNEQFF
>16|TRBJ1-4|TRBV15
CATSREGRGSGEKLFF
>14|TRBJ2-1|TRBV27
CASSLSVGGDEQFF
>11|TRBJ2-7|TRBV30
CAWSVGGKQYF